Each of the 29 T cell receptor beta chains below was sequenced from the same sample in a study of shared clonotypes between healthy human individuals. Terminally differentiated effector memory CD45RA+ cells were left out of the naive CD8 fraction, which was CD45RO-negative and positively selected for CCR7. Measured with immunoSEQ multiplex PCR; TCRdb has only the in-frame clones, and not every one. Among about 2.1 million clones listed, around 93% were seen once. The sample taken for sequencing was naive CD8+ T cells from PBMCs. The receptors were sampled from a young man in good health. Some clones in this sample may be carry-over from other donors' samples.

This clone appeared a single time. The V gene is TRBV7-6, the J gene TRBJ2-2; TRBD2 might be the D (6 bases). The V end lost 3 bases, the J end lost 4 bases, and 12 bases lay between the germline ends. The CDR3 loop spans 15 amino acids. The germline V gene encodes CDR1 SGHVS and CDR2 FNYEAQ. Here the CDR3 reads CASSFSRESTGELFF. CDR3 sequence (DNA): TGTGCCAGCAGCTTCTCCCGGGAGAGCACCGGGGAGCTGTTTTTT. Using reference TRBV7-6 and TRBJ2-2 for the parts outside the CDR3, the full variable domain is GAGVSQSPRYKVTKRGQDVALRCDPISGHVSLYWYRQALGQGPEFLTYFNYEAQQDKSGLPNDRFSAERPEGSISTLTIQRTEQRDSAMYRCASSFSRESTGELFFGEGSRLTVL.

The chain uses TRBV11-2 and TRBJ2-2; no reliable D call. Between the trimmed V and J ends, which lost 11 bases and 2 bases, there was a span of 12 bases. The CDR3 is made up of 13 amino acids. The germline CDR1 and CDR2 sequences are SGHAT and FQNNGV. As DNA, the CDR3 is TGTGCCTCTCGGGCAGTTAACACCGGGGAGCTGTTTTTT. This encodes CASRAVNTGELFF.

The chain employs TRBV6-5 and TRBJ1-5; D uncertain. The germline V gene encodes CDR1 MNHEY and CDR2 SVGAGI. The CDR3 totals 15 residues. Trimming took off 1 base at V and 2 bases at J, with 9 bases between the two ends. The DNA of the CDR3 is TGTGCCAGCAGTTACTACCCTTCCGGCAATCAGCCCCAGCATTTT. Its protein is CASSYYPSGNQPQHF.

The chain uses TRBV2 and TRBJ1-1, with D possibly TRBD1 on 5 matching bases. This CDR3 contains 17 residues. V was pared by 5 bases and J by 5 bases, with 24 bases between. Germline CDR1 reads SNHLY; CDR2 reads FYNNEI. CDR3 DNA: TGTGCCAGCAGTCCTGGGGGTAGGTTCGGGGAGGAGACTGAAGCTTTCTTT. Its translation is CASSPGGRFGEETEAFF.

The chain combines TRBV28 with TRBJ1-3; no clear D gene. Germline CDR1 reads MDHEN; CDR2 reads SYDVKM. The CDR3 has 17 residues. Trimming removed 2 bases at V and 0 bases at J, with 14 bases between. Here the CDR3 reads CASSLAGGPISGNTIYF. CDR3 bases: TGTGCCAGCAGTTTAGCTGGCGGACCAATCTCTGGAAACACCATATATTTT.

The gene calls are TRBV28 and TRBJ2-1; D may correspond to TRBD1 or TRBD2 (6 bases each). The CDR3 contains 19 residues. V was trimmed by 7 bases and J by 8 bases, leaving 33 bases between them. Germline V gene data show CDR1 as MDHEN and CDR2 as SYDVKM. The CDR3 DNA is TGTGCCAGCACTACACCCATTCTGGGCGGCCTTATGGAGGGGGATGAGCAGTTCTTC. It is translated as CASTTPILGGLMEGDEQFF.

CDR3 residues: CASSFGFGDYGYTF. In DNA, the CDR3 is TGTGCCAGCAGCTTCGGTTTTGGTGACTATGGCTACACCTTC. This chain connects TRBV7-9 to TRBJ1-2; D uncertain. CDR1 and CDR2 from the germline V gene are SEHNR and FQNEAQ (reference sequence). The CDR3 spans 14 residues. Trimming pared 3 bases from V and 3 bases from J, leaving 11 bases between.

A word on this clone: Within the sample, other DNA sequences also encode this same CDR3. The chain combines TRBV6-1 with TRBJ1-2; D is unresolved. The CDR3 is made up of 12 amino acids. Germline V gives CDR1 MNHNS, CDR2 SASEGT. The germline V and J ends were trimmed by 1 base and 8 bases, with 8 bases remaining between them. The CDR3 DNA reads TGTGCCAGCAGTGAAGGCCGGCGGGGCTACACCTTC. This codes for CASSEGRRGYTF.

This chain joins TRBV2 and TRBJ2-3; D remains ambiguous. The CDR3 is 13 amino acids. Germline V gives CDR1 SNHLY, CDR2 FYNNEI. Trimming pared 7 bases from V and 0 bases from J, leaving 8 bases between. The CDR3 reads CASIPASTDTQYF. The CDR3 DNA is TGTGCCAGCATTCCGGCTAGCACAGATACGCAGTATTTT.

V usage is TRBV15 and J usage is TRBJ2-5; weak D call: TRBD2 (5 bases). Germline CDR1 is LNHNV and CDR2 is YYDKDF (reference sequence). The CDR3 is 15 amino acids. Deletions cut 1 base from V and 1 base from J, with 10 bases between. The CDR3 loop is CATSRVDGLQETQYF. In DNA form, the CDR3 reads TGTGCCACCAGCAGAGTTGACGGACTCCAAGAGACCCAGTACTTC.

The V call is TRBV18, the J call TRBJ2-1; D is ambiguous. Germline V gene lookup returns CDR1 KGHSH and CDR2 LQKENI. This CDR3 is 12 amino acids long. V was pared by 2 bases and J by 7 bases, with 6 bases between. The chain's CDR3 is CASSPSLNEQFF. The CDR3, as DNA: TGTGCCAGCTCACCATCCCTAAATGAGCAGTTCTTC.

In nucleotides, the CDR3 is TGCGCCAGCATCAATAGGGGAGTAGACTACAATGAGCAGTTCTTC. Residues: CASINRGVDYNEQFF. The chain has TRBV5-1 and TRBJ2-1; D is tentatively TRBD1 or TRBD2 (5 bases each). The ends were cut back, 6 bases at V and 3 bases at J, with 16 bases in the middle. Germline V CDR1 and CDR2: SGHRS, YFSETQ. This CDR3 is built from 15 residues.

The genes are TRBV5-4 and TRBJ2-5; tentative D call: TRBD2 (5 bases). Germline V gene lookup returns CDR1 SGHNT and CDR2 YYREEE (reference sequence). Trimming removed 0 bases at V and 4 bases at J, with 16 bases between. The CDR3 sequence is 16 residues long. The DNA for the CDR3 is TGTGCCAGCAGCTTGGATGAGGGAATCATTACAGAGACCCAGTACTTC. It is translated as CASSLDEGIITETQYF. Full variable domain (outside the CDR3, taken from reference TRBV5-4 and TRBJ2-5): ETGVTQSPTHLIKTRGQQVTLRCSSQSGHNTVSWYQQALGQGPQFIFQYYREEENGRGNFPPRFSGLQFPNYSSELNVNALELDDSALYLCASSLDEGIITETQYFGPGTRLLVL.

CDR3 DNA: TGTGCCAGCAGCCCTCCCTCGGTAGAGCCCTACGAGCAGTACTTC. It specifies CASSPPSVEPYEQYF. This chain connects TRBV7-9 to TRBJ2-7; D is unclear. The V end was cut by 5 bases, the J end by 2 bases, with 16 bases between. This CDR3 contains 15 residues. Germline assignment: CDR1 SEHNR and CDR2 FQNEAQ (reference sequence).

V and J are TRBV4-3 and TRBJ2-1; 11 bases align to TRBD2. Trimming took 5 bases from V and 1 from J; bases not matched to a gene: 10. CDR1 is LGHNA, CDR2 YSLEER, per germline. The CDR3 runs 18 residues. The CDR3 sequence is CASSARSSGRISYNEQFF. CDR3 coding DNA: TGCGCCAGCAGCGCCCGTTCTAGCGGGAGGATTTCCTACAATGAGCAGTTCTTC.

The V call is TRBV28, the J call TRBJ1-1, with D uncertain. This CDR3 has 16 amino acids. V shed 5 bases and J shed 1 base, with 17 bases lying between them. CDR1 and CDR2 from the germline V gene are MDHEN and SYDVKM. The CDR3: CASSTRSEYTNTEAFF. The CDR3 nucleotides read TGTGCCAGCAGTACACGTTCGGAATACACGAACACTGAAGCTTTCTTT.

V usage is TRBV11-2 and J usage is TRBJ2-3; unclear D gene. This CDR3 is 15 amino acids long. Germline loops: CDR1 SGHAT, CDR2 FQNNGV. V dropped 4 bases and J dropped 1 base, with 12 bases sitting between them. The CDR3 spells CASSSPRLGTDTQYF. The CDR3 DNA reads TGTGCCAGCAGCTCGCCCCGGCTAGGCACAGATACGCAGTATTTT. Supplemented by reference TRBV11-2 and TRBJ2-3, the full variable domain reads EAGVAQSPRYKIIEKRQSVAFWCNPISGHATLYWYQQILGQGPKLLIQFQNNGVVDDSQLPKDRFSAERLKGVDSTLKIQPAKLEDSAVYLCASSSPRLGTDTQYFGPGTRLTVL.

This rearrangement joins TRBV28 to TRBJ2-3; D unclear. Deletions cut 0 bases from V and 2 bases from J, with 6 bases between. Per germline, CDR1 MDHEN and CDR2 SYDVKM. The CDR3 contains 14 residues. The chain's CDR3 is CASSLWEPTDTQYF. CDR3 nucleotides: TGTGCCAGCAGTTTATGGGAGCCCACAGATACGCAGTATTTT.

V and J are TRBV9 and TRBJ2-7, with TRBD2 as a possible D gene (6 bases). Germline CDR1 and CDR2: SGDLS and YYNGEE. The ends were cut back, 0 bases at V and 0 bases at J, with 16 bases in the middle. The CDR3 consists of 17 residues. CDR3 loop: CASSVEGTGASSYEQYF. The CDR3 nucleotides are TGTGCCAGCAGCGTAGAAGGTACGGGAGCCTCCTCCTACGAGCAGTACTTC. The entire variable domain, with the rest obtained from reference TRBV9 and TRBJ2-7, is as follows: DSGVTQTPKHLITATGQRVTLRCSPRSGDLSVYWYQQSLDQGLQFLIQYYNGEERAKGNILERFSAQQFPDLHSELNLSSLELGDSALYFCASSVEGTGASSYEQYFGPGTRLTVT.

V and J are TRBV29-1 and TRBJ1-2; 9 bases match TRBD1. V shed 3 bases and J 7 bases; nucleotides not matched to a gene: 6. Per the germline V gene, CDR1 is SQVTM and CDR2 is ANQGSEA. This CDR3 comprises 13 residues. As DNA, the CDR3 is TGCAGCGTTGAGTACAGGGGGCAAATTGGCTACACCTTC. Its translation: CSVEYRGQIGYTF.

The chain joins TRBV27 to TRBJ1-5; 8 bases are a match to TRBD1. CDR1 MNHEY and CDR2 SMNVEV come from the germline V gene (reference sequence). V was pared by 6 bases and J by 5 bases, with 9 bases of the junction left unmatched. This CDR3 is built from 15 residues. CDR3 bases: TGTGCCAGCAGCCCGAGGTTCAGGGGGCATCAGCCCCAGCATTTT. It encodes CASSPRFRGHQPQHF.

The chain joins TRBV28 to TRBJ1-1; D not resolved. V gave up 6 bases and J gave up 4 bases, with 15 bases separating them. The CDR3 loop spans 14 amino acids. The germline V gene has CDR1 MDHEN and CDR2 SYDVKM. The CDR3: CASSRNAWGTEAFF. In DNA form, the CDR3 reads TGTGCCAGCAGCCGAAACGCATGGGGCACTGAAGCTTTCTTT.

The rearrangement links TRBV7-9 to TRBJ2-1, with 15 bases lining up with TRBD2. Trimming at V came to 1 base and at J to 5 bases, leaving 0 bases not matched to a gene. Looked up from germline, CDR1 is SEHNR and CDR2 is FQNEAQ (reference sequence). The CDR3 sequence is 16 residues long. The DNA of the CDR3 is TGTGCCAGCAGCTTAGGGACTAGCGGGAGGGACAATGAGCAGTTCTTC. Translated, it gives CASSLGTSGRDNEQFF.

This clone was observed a few times. In DNA form, the CDR3 reads TGCAGCGTTGTCAGCAGTCCTCCTGAAGCTTTCTTT. Residues: CSVVSSPPEAFF. The V gene is TRBV29-1, the J gene TRBJ1-1; no firm D call. This CDR3 region has 12 residues. Germline CDR1 SQVTM, CDR2 ANQGSEA. V was trimmed by 4 bases and J by 6 bases, leaving 12 bases between them.

This clone appeared once. The CDR3 DNA is TGCAGCGTTCCTGGGACAGATAACTATGGCTACACCTTC. Translating it yields CSVPGTDNYGYTF. The genes are TRBV29-1 and TRBJ1-2, with TRBD1 identical over 7 bases. Germline V gene sequence: CDR1 SQVTM, CDR2 ANQGSEA. The CDR3 runs 13 residues. The V segment lost 5 bases and the J segment 1 base; nucleotides outside the gene matches: 4.

This chain connects TRBV7-9 to TRBJ2-3, with D possibly matching TRBD2 (5 bases). V lost 1 base and J 9 bases, leaving 17 bases between the germline ends. Germline loops: CDR1 SEHNR, CDR2 FQNEAQ (reference sequence). The CDR3 loop spans 15 amino acids. The CDR3 reads CASSLEGWVSDTQYF. Written as DNA, the CDR3 is TGTGCCAGCAGCTTAGAAGGATGGGTTAGCGACACGCAGTATTTT.

This clone appeared a few times. This chain connects TRBV19 to TRBJ1-1, with D tentatively TRBD1 (5 bases). Germline CDR1 is LNHDA and CDR2 is SQIVND (reference sequence). The CDR3 is 14 amino acids. Deletions cut 4 bases from V and 0 bases from J, with 9 bases between. Here the CDR3 DNA reads TGTGCCAGTAGTACCGGACAAGTGAACACTGAAGCTTTCTTT. Protein: CASSTGQVNTEAFF.

The V gene is TRBV15, the J gene TRBJ1-5; possible D gene TRBD1, 6 bases. This CDR3 comprises 16 residues. Germline V gene data show CDR1 as LNHNV and CDR2 as YYDKDF (reference sequence). With 3 bases removed from V and 1 base from J, the gap between germline ends came to 13 bases. CDR3: CATSRLGGPSNQPQHF. DNA for the CDR3: TGTGCCACCAGCAGGTTGGGGGGCCCGAGCAATCAGCCCCAGCATTTT.

CDR3 amino acids: CASSFLAGVGDEQFF. The CDR3 DNA is TGTGCCAGCAGTTTTCTAGCGGGAGTGGGCGATGAGCAGTTCTTC. The rearrangement uses TRBV27 and TRBJ2-1; 10 bases are shared with TRBD2. The CDR3 has 15 residues. V lost 3 bases, J lost 8 bases, and 7 bases stayed unmatched. Per germline, CDR1 MNHEY and CDR2 SMNVEV (reference sequence).